The 17 T cell receptor beta chains in this list originate from one sample, sequenced in a study of control samples from healthy donors and cancer patients. Generated by immunoSEQ multiplex PCR, the TCRdb table keeps only in-frame clones and is missing some. This table holds some 25,000 clones, approximately 78% found once. The sample was PBMCs. Receptors were obtained from a man aged 55 to 70 with colorectal cancer.

The CDR3 DNA follows: TGTGCCAGCAGCCAGGGACTAGTGAATGAGCAGTTCTTC. Protein product: CASSQGLVNEQFF. The rearrangement uses TRBV14 and TRBJ2-1; TRBD2 matches at 8 bases. V lost 3 bases, J lost 7 bases, and 2 bases stayed unmatched. Germline CDR1 and CDR2: SGHDN and FVKESK. The CDR3 is 13 residues long.

The CDR3 reads CASSLRQFSSSPLHF. The CDR3 DNA is TGTGCCAGCAGCCTTAGACAGTTCTCGAGTTCACCCCTCCACTTT. V and J are TRBV7-9 and TRBJ1-6; D is perhaps TRBD1 (5 bases). CDR1 and CDR2 (germline): SEHNR, FQNEAQ (reference sequence). Trimming removed 5 bases from V and 9 bases from J, with 17 bases in between. The CDR3 has 15 amino acids.

The chain links TRBV2 to TRBJ1-2, with TRBD1 as a possible D gene (5 bases). V lost 3 bases and J 4 bases, leaving 9 bases between the germline ends. CDR1 is SNHLY, CDR2 FYNNEI, per germline. The CDR3 totals 13 residues. The CDR3 is CASSEITGYGYTF. The CDR3 DNA is TGTGCCAGCAGTGAGATTACAGGCTATGGCTACACCTTC. The full variable domain, completed using reference TRBV2 and TRBJ1-2, is EPEVTQTPSHQVTQMGQEVILRCVPISNHLYFYWYRQILGQKVEFLVSFYNNEISEKSEIFDDQFSVERPDGSNFTLKIRSTKLEDSAMYFCASSEITGYGYTFGSGTRLTVV.

The CDR3 DNA is TGCGCCACGGGACCCGGGACTAGCGGGGGGAGCTCCTACAATGAGCAGTTCTTC. Protein: CATGPGTSGGSSYNEQFF. The chain recombines TRBV10-2 with TRBJ2-1, with 15 bases aligning to TRBD2. Per germline, CDR1 WSHSY and CDR2 SAAADI. Trimming took 10 bases from V and 0 from J; bases not matched to a gene: 10. CDR3 length equals 18 residues.

The chain uses TRBV5-1 and TRBJ2-7; maybe TRBD1 (6 bases). V lost 4 bases and J 4 bases, leaving 21 bases between the germline ends. Germline CDR1 is SGHRS and CDR2 is YFSETQ. The length of the CDR3 is 16 residues. CDR3 coding DNA: TGCGCCAGCAGCCAGCGCCCCGGCGGACAGAAATACGAGCAGTACTTC. Its protein is CASSQRPGGQKYEQYF.

This clone has only a few counts. The chain links TRBV12-5 to TRBJ1-5, with 10 bases identical to TRBD1. This CDR3 spans 16 amino acids. The V segment lost 1 base and the J segment 7 bases; nucleotides outside the gene matches: 7. Germline V gives CDR1 LGHNT, CDR2 FRNRAP. Written as DNA, the CDR3 is TGTGCTAGTGGTTTGGGCGACAGGGGGCCTTTGCAGCCCCAGCATTTT. Amino acids: CASGLGDRGPLQPQHF.

The chain combines TRBV3-1 (or the pseudogene TRBV3-2) with TRBJ1-5, with D unresolved. From germline, CDR1 is LGHDT and CDR2 YNNKEL (reference sequence). This CDR3 is built from 14 residues. The ends were cut back, 1 base at V and 9 bases at J, with 13 bases in the middle. This CDR3 is CASSQGVGRTPQHF. As DNA, the CDR3 is TGTGCCAGCAGCCAAGGGGTTGGTAGAACGCCCCAGCATTTT.

This clone turned up a few times. The chain links TRBV3-1 (or the pseudogene TRBV3-2) to TRBJ1-5; unclear D gene. Trimming shortened V by 5 bases and J by 1 base, and 15 bases separated the two germline ends. CDR1 and CDR2 (germline): LGHDT, YNNKEL (reference sequence). The CDR3 extends over 16 amino acids. The CDR3 DNA sequence: TGTGCCAGCAGCGACAAAACGCGGGGAAGCAATCAGCCCCAGCATTTT. Its translation is CASSDKTRGSNQPQHF.

In DNA, the CDR3 is TGCGCCAGCAGTGAAGGACAGGAACCCACAGATACGCAGTATTTT. Its protein is CASSEGQEPTDTQYF. The V and J genes are TRBV10-1 and TRBJ2-3; 7 bases are shared with TRBD1. After removal of 3 bases from V and 2 bases from J, the junction contained 5 bases not matched to a gene. The CDR3 consists of 15 residues. The germline V gene encodes CDR1 WNHNN and CDR2 SYGVQD (reference sequence).

The chain employs TRBV7-2 and TRBJ2-1; TRBD1 or TRBD2 may be the D gene (5 bases each). This CDR3 has 13 amino acids. CDR1 SGHTA and CDR2 FQGNSA come from the germline V gene. The germline V and J ends were trimmed by 2 bases and 15 bases, with 17 bases remaining between them. CDR3 sequence reads: CASSLTPGTVGFF. Written as DNA, the CDR3 is TGTGCCAGCAGCTTAACACCGGGGACGGTGGGGTTCTTC.

The J gene is TRBJ1-5, the V gene TRBV7-6, with D possibly TRBD1 on 5 matching bases. Trimming pared 4 bases from V and 4 bases from J, leaving 8 bases between. Germline V CDR1 and CDR2: SGHVS, FNYEAQ. The CDR3 runs to 13 residues. In nucleotides, the CDR3 is TGTGCCAGCAGCTACAGGATTAATCAGCCCCAGCATTTT. It translates to CASSYRINQPQHF.

The genes are TRBV7-2 and TRBJ1-5, with D possibly being TRBD1 (6 bases). From germline, CDR1 is SGHTA and CDR2 FQGNSA. The CDR3 sequence is 15 residues long. V dropped 4 bases and J dropped 0 bases, with 10 bases sitting between them. CDR3 in amino acids: CASSSHRASNQPQHF. The CDR3 nucleotides read TGTGCCAGCAGCTCCCACAGGGCTAGCAATCAGCCCCAGCATTTT.

The CDR3 here is CASSFYGPNYGYTF. The CDR3 DNA reads as TGTGCCAGCAGCTTTTACGGACCTAACTATGGCTACACCTTC. The rearrangement uses TRBV5-6 and TRBJ1-2; D call uncertain. V lost 2 bases and J lost 0, with 8 bases in between. The CDR3 covers 14 residues. Germline V CDR1 and CDR2: SGHDT, YYEEEE.

V is TRBV6-2 or TRBV6-3 and J is TRBJ2-3; 7 bases align to TRBD2. The CDR3 totals 15 residues. Germline V gene lookup returns CDR1 MNHEY and CDR2 SVGEGT. The V gene end was trimmed by 4 bases and the J gene end by 0 bases; junction bases not matched to a gene: 4. DNA of the CDR3: TGTGCCAGCAGTTCCGGGGGGTCTAGCACAGATACGCAGTATTTT. Amino acids: CASSSGGSSTDTQYF.

The V gene is TRBV19, the J gene TRBJ2-1; D is unclear. From germline, CDR1 is LNHDA and CDR2 SQIVND (reference sequence). Trimming removed 7 bases at V and 6 bases at J, with 7 bases between. The CDR3 length is 11 residues. The CDR3 region is CASTTGNEQFF. The CDR3 nucleotides are TGTGCCAGTACTACGGGCAATGAGCAGTTCTTC.

This clone has just a few counts. The V and J genes are TRBV30 and TRBJ1-4, with D perhaps TRBD1 (5 bases). Trimming left V 4 bases short and J 8 bases short, with 17 bases between. The CDR3 runs 14 residues. Germline values: CDR1 GTSNPN, CDR2 SVGIG (reference sequence). CDR3 sequence reads: CAWNLRAGMEKLFF. In DNA, the CDR3 is TGTGCCTGGAACCTACGGGCAGGGATGGAAAAACTGTTTTTT.

The chain combines TRBV2 with TRBJ1-4; TRBD1 matches at 7 bases. This CDR3 is built from 15 residues. V lost 7 bases, J lost 0 bases, and 5 bases stayed unmatched. Germline V gives CDR1 SNHLY, CDR2 FYNNEI. This CDR3 reads CASTKGTATNEKLFF. CDR3 DNA sequence: TGTGCCAGCACCAAAGGGACAGCAACTAATGAAAAACTGTTTTTT.